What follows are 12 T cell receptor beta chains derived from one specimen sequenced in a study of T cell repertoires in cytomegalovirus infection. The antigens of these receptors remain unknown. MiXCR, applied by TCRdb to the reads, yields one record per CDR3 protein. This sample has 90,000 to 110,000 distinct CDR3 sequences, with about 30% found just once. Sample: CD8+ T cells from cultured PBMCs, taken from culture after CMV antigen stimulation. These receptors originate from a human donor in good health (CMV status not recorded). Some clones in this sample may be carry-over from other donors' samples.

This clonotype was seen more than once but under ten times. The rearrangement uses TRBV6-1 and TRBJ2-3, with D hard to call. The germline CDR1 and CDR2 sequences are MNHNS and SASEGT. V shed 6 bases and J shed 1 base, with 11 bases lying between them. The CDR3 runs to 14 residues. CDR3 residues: CASRRGPGTDTQYF. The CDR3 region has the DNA TGTGCCAGCAGGAGAGGTCCGGGCACAGATACGCAGTATTTT.

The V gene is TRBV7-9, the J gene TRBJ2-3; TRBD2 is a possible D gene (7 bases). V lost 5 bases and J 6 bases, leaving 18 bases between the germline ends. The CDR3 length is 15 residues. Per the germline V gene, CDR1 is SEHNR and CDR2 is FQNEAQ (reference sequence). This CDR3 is CASSLEGGNYDTQYF. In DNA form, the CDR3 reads TGTGCCAGCAGCCTTGAGGGGGGGAACTACGATACGCAGTATTTT. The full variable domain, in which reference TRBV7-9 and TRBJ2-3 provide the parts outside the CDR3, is DTGVSQNPRHKITKRGQNVTFRCDPISEHNRLYWYRQTLGQGPEFLTYFQNEAQLEKSRLLSDRFSAERPKGSFSTLEIQRTEQGDSAMYLCASSLEGGNYDTQYFGPGTRLTVL.

The CDR3 DNA follows: TGTGCCAGCAGGGGCGGCAAAAACATTCAGTACTTC. Residues: CASRGGKNIQYF. The chain links TRBV2 to TRBJ2-4, with D unclear. There are 12 residues in the CDR3. Trimming cost V 6 bases and J 3 bases, with 6 bases left between them. Germline V gives CDR1 SNHLY, CDR2 FYNNEI.

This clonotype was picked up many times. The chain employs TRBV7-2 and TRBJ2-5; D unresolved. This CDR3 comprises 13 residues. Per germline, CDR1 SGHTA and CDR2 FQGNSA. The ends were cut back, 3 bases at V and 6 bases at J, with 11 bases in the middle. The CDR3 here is CASSFESRQTQYF. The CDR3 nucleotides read TGTGCCAGCAGCTTTGAGTCTAGGCAGACCCAGTACTTC.

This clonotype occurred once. CDR3 nucleotides: TGTGCCAGCAGCTACAGGCAACAAGAGACCCAGTACTTC. Translated, it gives CASSYRQQETQYF. This chain joins TRBV7-9 and TRBJ2-5; the D gene is possibly TRBD1 (5 bases). In germline, CDR1 is SEHNR, CDR2 FQNEAQ (reference sequence). The V gene lost 4 bases and the J gene lost 2 bases, with 8 bases spanning the gap. The CDR3 extends over 13 amino acids.

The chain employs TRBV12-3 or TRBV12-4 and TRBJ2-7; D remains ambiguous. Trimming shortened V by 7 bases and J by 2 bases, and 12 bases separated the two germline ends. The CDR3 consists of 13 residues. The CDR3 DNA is TGTGCCAGCACCCCGAACATAGCCTACGAGCAGTACTTC. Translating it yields CASTPNIAYEQYF.

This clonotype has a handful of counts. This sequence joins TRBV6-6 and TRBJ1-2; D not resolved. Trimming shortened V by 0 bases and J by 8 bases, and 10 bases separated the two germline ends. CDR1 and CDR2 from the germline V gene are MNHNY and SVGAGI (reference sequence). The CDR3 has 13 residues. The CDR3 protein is CASSYSGIEGYTF. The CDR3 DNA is TGTGCCAGCAGTTACTCGGGGATTGAGGGCTACACCTTC.

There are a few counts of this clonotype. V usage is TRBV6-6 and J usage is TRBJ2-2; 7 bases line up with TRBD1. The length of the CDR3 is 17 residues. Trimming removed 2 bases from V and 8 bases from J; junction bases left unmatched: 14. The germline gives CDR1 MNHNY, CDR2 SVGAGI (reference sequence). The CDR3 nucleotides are TGTGCCAGCAGTTACCAGACAGGGAGAAAATTCTTGGGGGAGCTGTTTTTT. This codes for CASSYQTGRKFLGELFF.

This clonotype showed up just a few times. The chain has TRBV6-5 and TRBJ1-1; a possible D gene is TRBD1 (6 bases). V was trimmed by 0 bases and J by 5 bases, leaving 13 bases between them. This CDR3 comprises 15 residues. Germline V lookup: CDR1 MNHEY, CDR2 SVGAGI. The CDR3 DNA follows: TGTGCCAGCAGTTACTCGATAGGGGGAGGTACTGAAGCTTTCTTT. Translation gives CASSYSIGGGTEAFF.

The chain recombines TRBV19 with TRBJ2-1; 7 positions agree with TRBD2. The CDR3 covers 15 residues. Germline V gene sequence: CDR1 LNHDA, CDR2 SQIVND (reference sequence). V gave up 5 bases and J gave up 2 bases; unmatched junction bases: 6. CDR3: CASSVLAVAYNEQFF. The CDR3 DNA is TGTGCCAGTAGTGTTCTAGCGGTTGCCTACAATGAGCAGTTCTTC.

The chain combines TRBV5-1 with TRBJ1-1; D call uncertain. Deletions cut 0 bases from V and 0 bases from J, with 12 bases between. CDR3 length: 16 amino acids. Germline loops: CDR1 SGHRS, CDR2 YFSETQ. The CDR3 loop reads CASSLASRGMNTEAFF. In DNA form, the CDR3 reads TGCGCCAGCAGCTTGGCTAGTCGGGGAATGAACACTGAAGCTTTCTTT.

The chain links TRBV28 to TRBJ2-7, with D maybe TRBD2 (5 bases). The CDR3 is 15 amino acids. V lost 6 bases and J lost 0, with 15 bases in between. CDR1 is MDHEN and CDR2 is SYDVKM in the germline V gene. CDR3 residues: CASRLAGSNSYEQYF. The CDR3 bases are TGTGCCAGCAGACTGGCGGGCAGCAACTCCTACGAGCAGTACTTC.